The 14 T cell receptor beta chains presented below share a single source sample, sequenced in a study of control samples from healthy donors and cancer patients. Assay: immunoSEQ multiplex PCR; the TCRdb copy retains only in-frame clones and omits some. The sample has over 150,000 clones, 96% seen once. The sample was blood. The receptors derive from a woman in her twenties or thirties in good health.

The chain couples TRBV6-6 to TRBJ1-2; no clear D. The CDR3 covers 16 residues. Trimming stripped 6 bases from V and 0 bases from J, with 17 bases between. Germline V gene sequence: CDR1 MNHNY, CDR2 SVGAGI (reference sequence). CDR3 sequence reads: CASSPNEAGANYGYTF. In DNA, the CDR3 is TGTGCCAGCAGCCCCAACGAGGCAGGAGCTAACTATGGCTACACCTTC.

The chain is built from TRBV6-1 and TRBJ1-6; weak D call: TRBD1 (5 bases). CDR1 MNHNS and CDR2 SASEGT come from the germline V gene. V shed 2 bases and J shed 9 bases, with 11 bases lying between them. The CDR3 sequence is 14 residues long. This CDR3 reads CASSEQGTSSPLHF. The CDR3 coding sequence is TGTGCCAGCAGTGAACAGGGTACTTCTTCACCCCTCCACTTT.

The chain carries TRBV5-1 and TRBJ1-4; D is unclear. V dropped 2 bases and J dropped 4 bases, with 6 bases sitting between them. CDR1 SGHRS and CDR2 YFSETQ come from the germline V gene. CDR3 length equals 13 residues. For the CDR3, the DNA is TGCGCCAGCAGCTTCGGGATTAATGAAAAACTGTTTTTT. Translated, it gives CASSFGINEKLFF.

The chain joins TRBV14 to TRBJ2-1; unclear D gene. V was cut by 5 bases and J by 12 bases, with 17 bases left in between. The length of the CDR3 is 13 residues. Germline CDR1 and CDR2: SGHDN and FVKESK. The CDR3 here is CASSLVLMSGQFF. As DNA, the CDR3 is TGTGCCAGCAGCTTGGTTTTGATGTCCGGGCAGTTCTTC. The variable domain in full, with the rest retrieved from reference TRBV14 and TRBJ2-1, is EAGVTQFPSHSVIEKGQTVTLRCDPISGHDNLYWYRRVMGKEIKFLLHFVKESKQDESGMPNNRFLAERTGGTYSTLKVQPAELEDSGVYFCASSLVLMSGQFFGPGTRLTVL.

In the case of this clone: An end of the junction differs from the germline gene, which may be a read error. V and J are TRBV6-2 or TRBV6-3 and TRBJ2-7; D tentatively reads TRBD1 or TRBD2 (5 bases each). This CDR3 has 15 residues. Germline CDR1 MNHEY, CDR2 SVGEGT. CDR3 region: CASSRTGLLQTVGGF. The CDR3 DNA follows: TGTGCCAGCAGCCGGACTGGATTACTACAGACAGTCGGTGGCTTC.

V and J are TRBV28 and TRBJ1-6, with D possibly matching TRBD1 (6 bases). The V gene lost 10 bases and the J gene lost 5 bases, with 15 bases spanning the gap. CDR3 size: 14 residues. The germline V gene has CDR1 MDHEN and CDR2 SYDVKM. CDR3 protein: CAIDRISNNSPLHF. The CDR3 DNA reads TGTGCCATCGACAGGATTAGTAATAATTCACCCCTCCACTTT.

This chain joins TRBV7-9 and TRBJ2-1, with 10 nucleotides matching TRBD1. The CDR3 has 16 residues. CDR1 and CDR2 from the germline V gene are SEHNR and FQNEAQ (reference sequence). Losses at the gene ends were 6 bases for V and 10 bases for J; bases not matched to a gene: 15. As DNA, the CDR3 is TGTGCCAGCAGACCTAGTACCGGGACAGGGGTAAGAGAGCAGTTCTTC. This sequence encodes CASRPSTGTGVREQFF.

This chain links TRBV7-9 with TRBJ2-5; tentatively, D is TRBD1 (6 bases). Trimming took off 5 bases at V and 10 bases at J, with 11 bases between the two ends. Germline V gives CDR1 SEHNR, CDR2 FQNEAQ (reference sequence). The CDR3 extends over 11 amino acids. This CDR3 is CASSPQGIQYF. CDR3 DNA: TGTGCCAGCAGCCCTCAGGGGATCCAGTACTTC.

Worth noting for this clone: One end of the junction varies from germline; a read error may be responsible. The chain has TRBV6-6 and TRBJ1-2, with D perhaps TRBD1 (5 bases). The CDR3 totals 15 residues. Germline V lookup: CDR1 MNHNY, CDR2 SVGAGI (reference sequence). This chain's CDR3 is CVSSYTGKGDYGYTF. The DNA of the CDR3 is TGTGTCAGCAGTTACACAGGCAAGGGAGACTATGGCTACACCTTC.

This clone was picked up one time. This chain joins TRBV11-2 and TRBJ2-1; D might be TRBD1 (5 bases). CDR1 and CDR2 from the germline V gene are SGHAT and FQNNGV. The CDR3 runs 15 residues. With 4 bases removed from V and 3 bases from J, the gap between germline ends came to 13 bases. The CDR3 DNA follows: TGTGCCAGCAGCTCTTTGACAGCGAACTACAATGAGCAGTTCTTC. It is translated as CASSSLTANYNEQFF.

The chain is built from TRBV28 and TRBJ2-1; 14 nucleotides agree with TRBD2. After removal of 6 bases from V and 5 bases from J, the junction contained 12 bases not matched to a gene. Germline V gives CDR1 MDHEN, CDR2 SYDVKM. This CDR3 has 18 amino acids. The CDR3 DNA is TGTGCCAGCAGGCCGACTAGCGGGGGGGCCCCAGTTGACAATGAGCAGTTCTTC. This codes for CASRPTSGGAPVDNEQFF.

The table lists this clone with a count of one. The chain carries TRBV5-6 and TRBJ1-6; no reliable D call. CDR1 is SGHDT, CDR2 YYEEEE, per germline. The CDR3 covers 14 residues. Trimming left V 0 bases short and J 4 bases short, with 5 bases between. CDR3 sequence reads: CASSLVAYNSPLHF. In DNA, the CDR3 is TGTGCCAGCAGCTTGGTAGCTTATAATTCACCCCTCCACTTT.

This clone occurred a few times. The J gene is TRBJ2-7, the V gene TRBV4-1, with D uncertain. The length of the CDR3 is 14 residues. CDR1 MGHRA and CDR2 YSYEKL come from the germline V gene. V was shortened by 1 base and J by 3 bases, with 10 bases between the two germline ends. The CDR3 sequence: CASSQAAGLYEQYF. CDR3 nucleotide sequence: TGCGCCAGCAGCCAAGCCGCCGGGCTCTACGAGCAGTACTTC.

The CDR3 sequence is CASSVSEGSSLYEQFF. The CDR3 nucleotides read TGTGCCAGCAGCGTATCAGAAGGGTCTTCCCTCTATGAGCAGTTCTTC. This chain uses TRBV9 with TRBJ2-1; D not resolved. CDR3 length: 16 amino acids. The V gene's germline CDR1 is SGDLS and CDR2 YYNGEE. Deletions cut 1 base from V and 8 bases from J, with 19 bases between.